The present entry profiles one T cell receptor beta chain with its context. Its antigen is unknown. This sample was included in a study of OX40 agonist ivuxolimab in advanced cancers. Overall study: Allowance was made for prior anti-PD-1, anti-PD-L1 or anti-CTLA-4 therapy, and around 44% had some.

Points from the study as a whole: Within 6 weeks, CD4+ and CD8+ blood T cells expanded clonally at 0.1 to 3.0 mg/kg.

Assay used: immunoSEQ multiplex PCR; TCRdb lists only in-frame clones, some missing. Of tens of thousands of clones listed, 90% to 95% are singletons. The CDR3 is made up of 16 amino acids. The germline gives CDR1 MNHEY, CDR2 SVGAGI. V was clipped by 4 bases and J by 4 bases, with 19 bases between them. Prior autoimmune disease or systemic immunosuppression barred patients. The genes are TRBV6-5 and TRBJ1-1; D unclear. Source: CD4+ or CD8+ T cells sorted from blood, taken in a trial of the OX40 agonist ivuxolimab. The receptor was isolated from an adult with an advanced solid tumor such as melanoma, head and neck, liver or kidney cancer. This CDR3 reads CASSLLGISMATEAFF. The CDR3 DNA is TGTGCCAGCAGTTTGTTGGGGATCTCCATGGCCACTGAAGCTTTCTTT.